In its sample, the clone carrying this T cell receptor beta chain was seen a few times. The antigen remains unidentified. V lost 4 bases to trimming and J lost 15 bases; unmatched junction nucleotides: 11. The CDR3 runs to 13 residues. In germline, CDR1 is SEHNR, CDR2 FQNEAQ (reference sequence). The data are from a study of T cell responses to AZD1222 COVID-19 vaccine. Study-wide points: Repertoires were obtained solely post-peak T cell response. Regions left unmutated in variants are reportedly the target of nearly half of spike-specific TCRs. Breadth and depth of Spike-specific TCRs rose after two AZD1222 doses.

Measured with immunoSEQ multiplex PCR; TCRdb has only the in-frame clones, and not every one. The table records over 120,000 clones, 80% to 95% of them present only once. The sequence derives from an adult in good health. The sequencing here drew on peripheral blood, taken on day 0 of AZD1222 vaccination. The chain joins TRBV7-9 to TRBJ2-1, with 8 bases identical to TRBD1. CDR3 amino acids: CASSSMERTGPFF. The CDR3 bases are TGTGCCAGCAGCTCAATGGAAAGGACAGGGCCGTTCTTC.